The text below deals with one T cell receptor beta chain. Data came from immunoSEQ multiplex PCR; TCRdb stores just in-frame clones and leaves some out. The sample holds about 76,000 clones, less than 90% seen once. CDR1 MNHEY and CDR2 SMNVEV come from the germline V gene (reference sequence). This CDR3 spans 12 amino acids. The V gene lost 5 bases and the J gene lost 2 bases, with 3 bases spanning the gap. The sample belongs to a study of OX40 agonist ivuxolimab in advanced cancers. Sequenced material: CD4+ or CD8+ T cells sorted from blood, taken in a trial of the OX40 agonist ivuxolimab. This chain links TRBV27 with TRBJ1-4; D remains unclear. This clonotype was sampled from an adult with an advanced solid tumor such as melanoma, head and neck, liver or kidney cancer. CDR3: CASSMTNEKLFF. CDR3 DNA sequence: TGTGCCAGCAGTATGACTAATGAAAAACTGTTTTTT.